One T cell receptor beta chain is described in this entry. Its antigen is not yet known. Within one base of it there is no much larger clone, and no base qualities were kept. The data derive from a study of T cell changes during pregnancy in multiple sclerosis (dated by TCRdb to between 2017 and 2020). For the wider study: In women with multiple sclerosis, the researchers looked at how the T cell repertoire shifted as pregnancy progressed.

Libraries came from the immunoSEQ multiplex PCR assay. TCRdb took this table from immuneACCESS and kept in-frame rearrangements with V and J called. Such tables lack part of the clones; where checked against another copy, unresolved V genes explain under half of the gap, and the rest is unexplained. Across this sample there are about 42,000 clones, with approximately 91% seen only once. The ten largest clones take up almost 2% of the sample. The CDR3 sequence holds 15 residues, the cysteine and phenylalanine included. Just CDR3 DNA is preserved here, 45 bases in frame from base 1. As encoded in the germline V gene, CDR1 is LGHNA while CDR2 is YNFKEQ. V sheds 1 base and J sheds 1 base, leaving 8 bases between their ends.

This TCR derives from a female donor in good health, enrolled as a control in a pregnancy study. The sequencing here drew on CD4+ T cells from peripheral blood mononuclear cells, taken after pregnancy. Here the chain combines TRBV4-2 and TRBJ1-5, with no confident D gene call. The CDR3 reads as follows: CASSQVTGSNQPQHF. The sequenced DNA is TGTGCCAGCAGCCAAGTCACGGGGAGCAATCAGCCCCAGCATTTT.